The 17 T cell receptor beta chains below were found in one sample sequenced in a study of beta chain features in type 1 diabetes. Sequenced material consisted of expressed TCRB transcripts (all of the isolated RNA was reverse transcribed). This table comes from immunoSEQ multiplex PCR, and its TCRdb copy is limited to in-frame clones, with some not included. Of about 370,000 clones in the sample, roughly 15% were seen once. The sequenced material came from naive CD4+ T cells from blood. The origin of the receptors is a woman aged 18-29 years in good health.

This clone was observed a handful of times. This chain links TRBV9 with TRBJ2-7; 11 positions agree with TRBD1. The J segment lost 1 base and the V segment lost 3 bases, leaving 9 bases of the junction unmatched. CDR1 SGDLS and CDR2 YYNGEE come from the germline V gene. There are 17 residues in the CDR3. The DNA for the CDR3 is TGTGCCAGCAGCGCTAAGGCCGGGACAGGGGGTTCCTACGAGCAGTACTTC. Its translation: CASSAKAGTGGSYEQYF.

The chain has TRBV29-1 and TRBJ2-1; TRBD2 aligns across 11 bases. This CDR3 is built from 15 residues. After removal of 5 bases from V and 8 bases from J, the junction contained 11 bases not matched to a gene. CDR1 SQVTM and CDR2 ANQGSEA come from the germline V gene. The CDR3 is CSVHLSGRARDEQFF. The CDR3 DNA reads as TGCAGCGTTCACCTTAGCGGGAGGGCCCGCGATGAGCAGTTCTTC.

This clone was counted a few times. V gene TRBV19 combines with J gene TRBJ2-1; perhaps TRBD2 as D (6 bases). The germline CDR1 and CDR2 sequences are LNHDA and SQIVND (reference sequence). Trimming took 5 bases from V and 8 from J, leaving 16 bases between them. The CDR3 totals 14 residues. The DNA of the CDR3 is TGTGCCAGTAGTCCTCGGAGGGGCCGGGATGAGCAGTTCTTC. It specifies CASSPRRGRDEQFF.

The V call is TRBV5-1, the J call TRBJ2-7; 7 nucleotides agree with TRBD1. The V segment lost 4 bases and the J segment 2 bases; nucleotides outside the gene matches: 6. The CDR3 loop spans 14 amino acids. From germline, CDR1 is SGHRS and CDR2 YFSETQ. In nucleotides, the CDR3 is TGCGCCAGCAGCCCGGGACAGTTAGCCTACGAGCAGTACTTC. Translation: CASSPGQLAYEQYF. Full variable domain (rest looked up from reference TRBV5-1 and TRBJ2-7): KAGVTQTPRYLIKTRGQQVTLSCSPISGHRSVSWYQQTPGQGLQFLFEYFSETQRNKGNFPGRFSGRQFSNSRSEMNVSTLELGDSALYLCASSPGQLAYEQYFGPGTRLTVT.

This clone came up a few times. The DNA for the CDR3 is TGTGCCAGCAGCTTAGGGACAGCCCAAGAGACCCAGTACTTC. This codes for CASSLGTAQETQYF. This chain links TRBV11-3 with TRBJ2-5, with D perhaps matching TRBD1 (6 bases). Germline assignment: CDR1 SGHNT and CDR2 YENEEA. With 1 base removed from V and 1 base from J, the gap between germline ends came to 7 bases. There are 14 residues in the CDR3.

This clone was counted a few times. CDR3 nucleotides: TGTGCCAGCAGCTCCGGTGGTAGCGGGAGATCAGATACGCAGTATTTT. It is translated as CASSSGGSGRSDTQYF. The chain combines TRBV11-3 with TRBJ2-3, with TRBD2 identical over 9 bases. Germline-derived CDR1 and CDR2 are SGHNT and YENEEA. V shed 4 bases, J shed 4 bases, and the junction held 9 bases outside the gene matches. CDR3 length: 16 residues.

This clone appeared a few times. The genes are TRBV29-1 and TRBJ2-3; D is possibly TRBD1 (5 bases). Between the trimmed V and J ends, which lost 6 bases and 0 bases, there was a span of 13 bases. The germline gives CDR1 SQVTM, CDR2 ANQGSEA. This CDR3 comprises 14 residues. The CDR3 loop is CSVIRVFSTDTQYF. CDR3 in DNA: TGCAGCGTCATCAGGGTTTTTAGCACAGATACGCAGTATTTT.

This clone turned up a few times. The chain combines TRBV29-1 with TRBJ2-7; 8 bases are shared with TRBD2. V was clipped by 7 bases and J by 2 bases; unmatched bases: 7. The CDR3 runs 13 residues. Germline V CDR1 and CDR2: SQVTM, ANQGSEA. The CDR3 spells CSARLAYTYEQYF. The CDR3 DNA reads TGCAGCGCCCGACTAGCGTACACCTACGAGCAGTACTTC.

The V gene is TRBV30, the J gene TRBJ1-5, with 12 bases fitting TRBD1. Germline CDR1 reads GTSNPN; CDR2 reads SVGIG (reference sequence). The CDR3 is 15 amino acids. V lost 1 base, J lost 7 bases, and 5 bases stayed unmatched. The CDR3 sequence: CAWSAGQGAVQPQHF. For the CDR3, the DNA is TGTGCCTGGAGTGCGGGACAGGGGGCTGTGCAGCCCCAGCATTTT. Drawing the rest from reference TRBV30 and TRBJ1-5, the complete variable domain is SQTIHQWPATLVQPVGSPLSLECTVEGTSNPNLYWYRQAAGRGLQLLFYSVGIGQISSEVPQNLSASRPQDRQFILSSKKLLLSDSGFYLCAWSAGQGAVQPQHFGDGTRLSIL.

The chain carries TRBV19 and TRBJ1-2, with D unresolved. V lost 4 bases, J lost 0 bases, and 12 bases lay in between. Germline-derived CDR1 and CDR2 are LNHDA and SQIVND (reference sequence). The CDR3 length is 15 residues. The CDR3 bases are TGTGCCAGTAGTACGACCTCAGGCACTAACTATGGCTACACCTTC. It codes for CASSTTSGTNYGYTF.

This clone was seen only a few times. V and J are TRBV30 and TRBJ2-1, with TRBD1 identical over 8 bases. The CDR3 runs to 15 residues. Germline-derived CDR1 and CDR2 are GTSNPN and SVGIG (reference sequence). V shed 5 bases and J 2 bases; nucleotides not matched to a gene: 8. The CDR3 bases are TGTGCCTGGGCACGTGGACAGGGACCCTACAATGAGCAGTTCTTC. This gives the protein CAWARGQGPYNEQFF. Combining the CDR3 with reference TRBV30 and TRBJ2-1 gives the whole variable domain SQTIHQWPATLVQPVGSPLSLECTVEGTSNPNLYWYRQAAGRGLQLLFYSVGIGQISSEVPQNLSASRPQDRQFILSSKKLLLSDSGFYLCAWARGQGPYNEQFFGPGTRLTVL.

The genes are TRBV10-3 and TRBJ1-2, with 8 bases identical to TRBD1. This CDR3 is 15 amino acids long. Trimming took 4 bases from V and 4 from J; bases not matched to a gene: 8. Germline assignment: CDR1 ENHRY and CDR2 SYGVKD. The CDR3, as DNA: TGTGCCATCAGTGGGGCAGGGGGCGATGTCTATGGCTACACCTTC. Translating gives CAISGAGGDVYGYTF.

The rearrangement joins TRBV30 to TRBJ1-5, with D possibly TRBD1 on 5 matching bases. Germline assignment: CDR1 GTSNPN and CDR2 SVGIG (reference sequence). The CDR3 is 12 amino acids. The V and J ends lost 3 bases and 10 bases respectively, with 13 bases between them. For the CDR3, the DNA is TGTGCCTGGAGCTCAACAGGTTCCCCCCAGCATTTT. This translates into CAWSSTGSPQHF.

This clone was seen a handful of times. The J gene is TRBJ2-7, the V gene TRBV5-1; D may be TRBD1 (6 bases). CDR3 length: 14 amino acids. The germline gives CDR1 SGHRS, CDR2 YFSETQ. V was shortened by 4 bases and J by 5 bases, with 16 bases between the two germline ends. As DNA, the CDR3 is TGCGCCAGCAGCCCGGACAGTGGGATAGACGAGCAGTACTTC. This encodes CASSPDSGIDEQYF.

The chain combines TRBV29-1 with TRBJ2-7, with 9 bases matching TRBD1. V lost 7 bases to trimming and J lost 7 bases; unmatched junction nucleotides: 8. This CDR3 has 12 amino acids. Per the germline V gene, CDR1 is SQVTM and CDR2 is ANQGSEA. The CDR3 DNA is TGCAGCGGCCGGGACAGGGTGGAAGAGCAGTACTTC. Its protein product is CSGRDRVEEQYF.

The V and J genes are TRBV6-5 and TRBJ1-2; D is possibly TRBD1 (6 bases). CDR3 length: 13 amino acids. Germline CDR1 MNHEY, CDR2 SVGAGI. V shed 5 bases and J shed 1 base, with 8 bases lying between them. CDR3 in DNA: TGTGCCAGCAGTGCCAGGGGTAACTATGGCTACACCTTC. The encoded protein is CASSARGNYGYTF.

Here the CDR3 reads CASSWDRRLHSYEQYF. CDR3 coding DNA: TGTGCCAGCAGCTGGGACAGGCGACTACACTCCTACGAGCAGTACTTC. The V gene is TRBV5-6, the J gene TRBJ2-7; 8 bases are shared with TRBD1. Trimming cost V 3 bases and J 0 bases; bases outside gene matches: 8. The germline CDR1 and CDR2 sequences are SGHDT and YYEEEE. The CDR3 contains 16 residues.